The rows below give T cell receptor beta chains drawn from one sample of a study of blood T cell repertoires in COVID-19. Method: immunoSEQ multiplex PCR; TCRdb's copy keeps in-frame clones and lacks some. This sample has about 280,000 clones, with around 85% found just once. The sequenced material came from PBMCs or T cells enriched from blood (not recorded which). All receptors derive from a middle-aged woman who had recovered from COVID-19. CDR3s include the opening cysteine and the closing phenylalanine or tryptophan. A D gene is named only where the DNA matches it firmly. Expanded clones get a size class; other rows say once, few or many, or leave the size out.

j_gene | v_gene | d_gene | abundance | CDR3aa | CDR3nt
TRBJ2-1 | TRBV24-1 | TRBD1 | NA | CATSDSGTGDHNEQFF | TGTGCCACCAGTGATTCGGGGACAGGGGACCACAATGAGCAGTTCTTC
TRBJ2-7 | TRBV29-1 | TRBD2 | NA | CSVGPSGSHEQYF | TGCAGCGTTGGACCCAGCGGGAGCCACGAGCAGTACTTC
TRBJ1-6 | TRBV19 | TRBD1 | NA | CASSPPGTGRSPLHF | TGTGCCAGTAGTCCTCCCGGGACAGGGAGGTCACCCCTCCACTTT
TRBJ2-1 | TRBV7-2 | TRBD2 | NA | CASSLSSGRAGVEQFF | TGTGCCAGCAGCCTGAGTAGCGGGAGGGCCGGGGTTGAGCAGTTCTTC
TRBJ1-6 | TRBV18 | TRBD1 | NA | CASSPRDSLNSPLHF | TGTGCCAGCTCACCACGGGACAGTCTTAATTCACCCCTCCACTTT
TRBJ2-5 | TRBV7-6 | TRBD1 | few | CASSLVQGALETQYF | TGTGCCAGCAGCTTAGTACAGGGGGCCCTAGAGACCCAGTACTTC
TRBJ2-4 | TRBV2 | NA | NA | CASSARDANIQYF | TGTGCCAGCAGTGCCCGGGATGCGAACATTCAGTACTTC
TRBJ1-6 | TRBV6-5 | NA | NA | CASSFTPRANSPLHF | TGTGCCAGCAGTTTCACCCCCAGGGCTAATTCACCCCTCCACTTT
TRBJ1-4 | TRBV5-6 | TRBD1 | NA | CASSLLTGAARNEKLFF | TGTGCCAGCAGCCTCCTCACAGGGGCGGCGAGGAATGAAAAACTGTTTTTT
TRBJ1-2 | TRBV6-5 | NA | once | CASRADRSLGYTF | TGTGCCAGCAGGGCAGACAGGTCCCTGGGCTACACCTTC
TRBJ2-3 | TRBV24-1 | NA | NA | CATSDLRDQGTDTQYF | TGTGCCACCAGTGATTTGCGGGATCAGGGGACCGATACGCAGTATTTT
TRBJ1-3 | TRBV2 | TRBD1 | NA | CASNRQGRNTIYF | TGTGCCAGCAACAGACAGGGGAGAAACACCATATATTTT
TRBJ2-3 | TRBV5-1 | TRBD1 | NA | CASNVQGVGTDTQYF | TGCGCCAGCAACGTACAGGGGGTGGGCACAGATACGCAGTATTTT
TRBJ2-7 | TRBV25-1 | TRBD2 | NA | CASSEPTSGSYEQYF | TGTGCCAGCAGTGAGCCGACTAGCGGTTCCTACGAGCAGTACTTC
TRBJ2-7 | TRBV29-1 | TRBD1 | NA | CSVEGLTGTGGPEQYF | TGCAGCGTTGAAGGACTGACCGGGACAGGGGGGCCCGAGCAGTACTTC
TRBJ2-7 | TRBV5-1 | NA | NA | CASSFGQNREQYF | TGCGCCAGCAGCTTTGGGCAAAACCGCGAGCAGTACTTC
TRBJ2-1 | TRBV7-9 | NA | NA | CASSFSPTPEDNEQFF | TGTGCCAGCAGCTTTTCGCCTACCCCCGAAGACAATGAGCAGTTCTTC
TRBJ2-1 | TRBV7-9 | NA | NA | CASSRGGRGYEQFF | TGTGCCAGCAGCCGTGGGGGGAGAGGCTATGAGCAGTTCTTC
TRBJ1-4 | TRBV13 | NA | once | CASSLGVVPGEEKLFF | TGTGCCAGCAGCTTAGGGGTGGTCCCAGGGGAGGAAAAACTGTTTTTT
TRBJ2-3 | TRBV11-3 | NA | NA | CASSASFMTDTQYF | TGTGCCAGCAGCGCTAGCTTTATGACAGATACGCAGTATTTT
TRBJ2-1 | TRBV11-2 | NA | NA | CASSLDLGEDEQFF | TGTGCCAGCAGCTTAGATCTGGGGGAGGATGAGCAGTTCTTC
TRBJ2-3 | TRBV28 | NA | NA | CASSTRTARQIDTQYF | TGTGCCAGCAGCACCCGGACAGCCAGACAGATTGATACGCAGTATTTT
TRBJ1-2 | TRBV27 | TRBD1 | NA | CASRGTGAGYTF | TGTGCCAGCAGGGGGACAGGGGCCGGCTACACCTTC
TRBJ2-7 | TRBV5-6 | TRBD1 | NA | CASSATGTGGHEQYF | TGTGCCAGCAGCGCGACCGGGACAGGGGGACACGAGCAGTACTTC
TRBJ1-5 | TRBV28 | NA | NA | CASSFPIQALSNQPQHF | TGTGCCAGCAGTTTCCCTATACAGGCGCTTAGCAATCAGCCCCAGCATTTT
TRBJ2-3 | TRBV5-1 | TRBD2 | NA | CASSPGTSGSWTDTQYF | TGCGCCAGCAGCCCGGGGACTAGCGGGAGCTGGACGGATACGCAGTATTTT
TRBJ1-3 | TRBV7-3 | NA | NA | CASSLTGGISGNTIYF | TGTGCCAGCAGCTTAACGGGGGGGATCTCTGGAAACACCATATATTTT
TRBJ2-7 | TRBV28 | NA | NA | CASSTGTNGLAEQYF | TGTGCCAGCAGTACCGGGACAAACGGGCTAGCCGAGCAGTACTTC
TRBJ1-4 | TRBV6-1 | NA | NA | CASSEDTTNEKLFF | TGTGCCAGCAGTGAGGACACCACTAATGAAAAACTGTTTTTT
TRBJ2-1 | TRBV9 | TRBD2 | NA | CASSATSGSYNEQFF | TGTGCCAGCAGTGCCACTAGCGGCTCCTACAATGAGCAGTTCTTC
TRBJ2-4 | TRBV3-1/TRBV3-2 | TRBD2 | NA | CASSQDLASGSRPNIQYF | TGTGCCAGCAGCCAAGATCTGGCTAGCGGGAGCCGACCTAACATTCAGTACTTC